Listed below are T cell receptor beta chains from one sample, sequenced in a study of PD-L1 blockade in urothelial cancer. Repertoires were generated with immunoSEQ multiplex PCR, while TCRdb's copy carries only in-frame clones and drops some. The sample consists of around 45,000 clones, 82% of them appearing once. Sequenced material: PBMCs, taken around atezolizumab (anti-PD-L1) treatment. The receptor set was obtained from a man aged 45-65 years with urothelial cancer. The CDR3 runs from the conserved cysteine through the conserved F or W.

>TRBV6-5
CASSYSRSHPGNTIYF
>TRBV18
CASSPSDGGYGYTF
>TRBV5-1
CASSGRGGLDTQYF
>TRBV19
CASSVAGGRFDEQYF
>TRBV29-1
CSVEEGVVDEQFF
>TRBV5-8
CASTRVSGSTDTQYF
>TRBV13
CASSLVSGLGYTF
>TRBV14
CASSPGTGPLVQFF
>TRBV19
CASSRGQGISGELFF
>TRBV7-3
CASSPSSDTYEQYF
>TRBV28
CASSPGTGPAYNEQFF
>TRBV19
CASTIGTGNGYTF
>TRBV5-1
CASSLQGSTTEAFF
>TRBV6-1
CASSEYGGGGYGYTF
>TRBV6-6
CASLGANEKLFF
>TRBV7-8
CASSLVSTTYNEQFF
>TRBV7-8
CASSPGLAADNEQFF
>TRBV6-5
CASSYSSGTQPQHF
>TRBV19
CATVDRATRAFF
>TRBV28
CASTSGFTEAFF
>TRBV28
CASYGLAGDAYNEQFF
>TRBV7-6
CASSLGLPGTGELFF
>TRBV5-1
CASSLGYRDRGSEQFF
>TRBV19
CASSIQGSHGYTF
>TRBV19
CASMGAGTRGGEQFF
>TRBV25-1
CASKSWSTDTQYF
>TRBV18
CASSPPTGYEQYF